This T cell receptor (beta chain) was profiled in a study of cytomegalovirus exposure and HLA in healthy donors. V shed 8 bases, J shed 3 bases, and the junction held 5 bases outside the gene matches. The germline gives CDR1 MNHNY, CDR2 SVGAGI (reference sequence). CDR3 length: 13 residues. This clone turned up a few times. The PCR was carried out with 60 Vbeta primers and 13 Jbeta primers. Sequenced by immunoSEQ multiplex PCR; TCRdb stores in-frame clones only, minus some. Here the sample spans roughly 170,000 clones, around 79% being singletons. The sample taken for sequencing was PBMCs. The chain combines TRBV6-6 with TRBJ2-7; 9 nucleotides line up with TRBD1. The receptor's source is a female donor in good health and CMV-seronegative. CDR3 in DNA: TGTGCCAGCGCACAGGGGGCCAACTACGAGCAGTACTTC. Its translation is CASAQGANYEQYF.